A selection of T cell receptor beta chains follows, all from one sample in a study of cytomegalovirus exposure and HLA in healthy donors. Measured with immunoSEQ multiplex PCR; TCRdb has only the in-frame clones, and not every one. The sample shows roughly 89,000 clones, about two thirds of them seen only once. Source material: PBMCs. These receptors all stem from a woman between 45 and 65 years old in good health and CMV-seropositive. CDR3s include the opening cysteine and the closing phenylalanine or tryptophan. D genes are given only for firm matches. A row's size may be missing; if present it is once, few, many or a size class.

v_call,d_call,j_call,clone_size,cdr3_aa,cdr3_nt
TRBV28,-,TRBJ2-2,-,CASSSSVNGELFF,TGTGCCAGCAGTTCCTCAGTGAACGGGGAGCTGTTTTTT
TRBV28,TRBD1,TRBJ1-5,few,CASRWTGRAQPQHF,TGTGCCAGCAGGTGGACAGGGAGGGCTCAGCCCCAGCATTTT
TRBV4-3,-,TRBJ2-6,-,CASSQDSLGAGANVLTF,TGCGCCAGCAGCCAAGATTCGTTAGGGGCCGGGGCCAACGTCCTGACTTTC
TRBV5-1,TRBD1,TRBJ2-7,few,CASSLEGATHEQYF,TGCGCCAGCAGCTTGGAGGGGGCGACCCACGAGCAGTACTTC
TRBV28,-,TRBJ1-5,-,CASSPIVSNQPQHF,TGTGCCAGCAGCCCTATTGTGAGCAATCAGCCCCAGCATTTT
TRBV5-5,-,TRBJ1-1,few,CASSLPTHWEVGTEAFF,TGTGCCAGCAGCTTGCCCACCCATTGGGAGGTGGGGACTGAAGCTTTCTTT
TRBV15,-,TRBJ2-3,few,CATSPLEGFGSDTQYF,TGTGCCACCAGCCCGCTGGAGGGGTTTGGTTCAGATACGCAGTATTTT
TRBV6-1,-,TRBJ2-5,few,CASSFNRGLGETQYF,TGTGCCAGCAGCTTCAACCGGGGGTTAGGAGAGACCCAGTACTTC
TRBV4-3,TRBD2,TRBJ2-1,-,CASSQDGAGALYNEQFF,TGCGCCAGCAGCCAAGATGGAGCGGGGGCCTTATACAATGAGCAGTTCTTC
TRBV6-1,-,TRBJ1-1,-,CASCLEQGFLAFF,TGTGCCAGCTGTTTGGAGCAGGGCTTTCTAGCTTTCTTT
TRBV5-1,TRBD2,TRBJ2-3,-,CASSFQRDASSTDTQYF,TGCGCCAGCAGCTTTCAGCGGGATGCTTCTAGCACAGATACGCAGTATTTT
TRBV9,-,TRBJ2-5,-,CASSVYGGGQETQYF,TGTGCCAGCAGCGTGTACGGAGGTGGACAAGAGACCCAGTACTTC
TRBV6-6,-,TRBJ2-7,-,CASSAQGYEQYF,TGTGCCAGCAGTGCACAGGGCTACGAGCAGTACTTC
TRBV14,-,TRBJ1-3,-,CASSKQGYTIYF,TGTGCCAGCAGCAAACAGGGTTACACCATATATTTT
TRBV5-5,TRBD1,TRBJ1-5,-,CASSLDPGQSIHSNQPQHF,TGTGCCAGCAGCTTGGACCCGGGACAGAGTATACATAGCAATCAGCCCCAGCATTTT
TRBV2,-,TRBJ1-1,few,CASSETTARKAFF,TGTGCCAGCAGTGAAACGACAGCCAGGAAAGCTTTCTTT
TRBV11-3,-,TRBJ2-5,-,CASSLGSGETETQYF,TGTGCCAGCAGCTTAGGGTCAGGGGAGACGGAGACCCAGTACTTC
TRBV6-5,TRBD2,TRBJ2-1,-,CASKRGGGNEQFF,TGTGCCAGCAAGCGGGGCGGGGGGAATGAGCAGTTCTTC
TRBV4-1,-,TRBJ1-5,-,CASSQEGSGNQPQHF,TGCGCCAGCAGCCAAGAAGGGTCGGGGAATCAGCCCCAGCATTTT
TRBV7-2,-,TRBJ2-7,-,CASSLEAGSSYEQYF,TGTGCCAGCAGCTTAGAGGCAGGGTCATCCTACGAGCAGTACTTC
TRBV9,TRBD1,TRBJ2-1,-,CASSFPRDSTLDEQFF,TGTGCCAGCAGCTTCCCAAGGGACAGTACTTTGGATGAGCAGTTCTTC
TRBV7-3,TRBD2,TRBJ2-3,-,CASSSTSGGSATQYF,TGTGCCAGCAGCTCAACTAGCGGGGGATCGGCTACGCAGTATTTT
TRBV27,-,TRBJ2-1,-,CASIGGGGNEQFF,TGTGCCAGCATAGGAGGGGGGGGGAATGAGCAGTTCTTC
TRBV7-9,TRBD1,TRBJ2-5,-,CASSSGTGSETQYF,TGTGCCAGCAGCTCTGGGACAGGGAGTGAGACCCAGTACTTC
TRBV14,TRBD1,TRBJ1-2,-,CASSPGQGFYGYTF,TGTGCCAGCAGCCCGGGACAGGGGTTTTATGGCTACACCTTC
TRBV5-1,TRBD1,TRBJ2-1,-,CASSLAGTGGDEQFF,TGCGCCAGCAGCTTGGCCGGGACAGGGGGGGATGAGCAGTTCTTC
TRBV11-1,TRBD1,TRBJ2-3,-,CASSPWDRSSTDTQYF,TGTGCCAGCAGCCCATGGGACAGATCTAGCACAGATACGCAGTATTTT
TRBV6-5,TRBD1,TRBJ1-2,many,CASSLGQTYGYTF,TGTGCCAGCAGTTTGGGACAGACCTATGGCTACACCTTC
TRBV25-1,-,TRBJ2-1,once,CASSVTGGSYNEQFF,TGTGCCAGCAGTGTAACCGGAGGCTCCTACAATGAGCAGTTCTTC
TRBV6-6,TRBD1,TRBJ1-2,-,CASSYSGQGHYGYTF,TGTGCCAGCAGTTACTCTGGACAGGGCCACTATGGCTACACCTTC
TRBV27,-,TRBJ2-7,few,CASSLQWRLYEQYF,TGTGCCAGCAGCCTTCAGTGGCGGCTCTACGAGCAGTACTTC
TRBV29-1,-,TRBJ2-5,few,CSGLEQETQYF,TGCAGCGGGCTAGAACAAGAGACCCAGTACTTC
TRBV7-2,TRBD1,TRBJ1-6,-,CASSLPGGSNSPLHF,TGTGCCAGCAGCTTGCCAGGGGGAAGTAATTCACCCCTCCACTTT
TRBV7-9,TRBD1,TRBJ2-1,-,CASSPRGQGLYNEQFF,TGTGCCAGCAGCCCCAGGGGACAGGGACTCTACAATGAGCAGTTCTTC
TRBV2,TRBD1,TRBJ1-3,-,CASELTGSTGNTIYF,TGTGCCAGCGAATTGACAGGGTCAACTGGAAACACCATATATTTT
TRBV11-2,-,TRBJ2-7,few,CASSVGSSSYEQYF,TGTGCCAGCAGCGTAGGGTCGAGCTCCTACGAGCAGTACTTC